Below are 16 T cell receptor beta chains sequenced from a single sample in a study of CD8 T cells in Susac syndrome. RNA was extracted with the RNeasy kit, and a quantity of about 0.45 to 1 ug was reverse transcribed using random hexamers. From the immunoSEQ multiplex PCR reads, TCRdb called clonotypes with MiXCR, one entry per CDR3 protein. The sample lists some 22,000 distinct CDR3 sequences; around 92% were seen once. The specimen was CD8+ T cells from PBMCs. These receptors were collected from a human donor in good health.

This sequence joins TRBV6-6 and TRBJ2-3; D not certain. The CDR3 contains 12 residues. V gave up 4 bases and J gave up 4 bases, with 6 bases separating them. In germline, CDR1 is MNHNY, CDR2 SVGAGI (reference sequence). CDR3 residues: CASSSGADTQYF. The CDR3 coding sequence is TGTGCCAGCAGTTCGGGTGCAGATACGCAGTATTTT.

This clonotype came up once. CDR3 coding DNA: TGTGCCAGCAGTTACTCGATGCGGCTAGCCGAACGGACGACTAGCACAGATACGCAGTATTTT. It translates to CASSYSMRLAERTTSTDTQYF. J is TRBJ2-3 and V is TRBV6-5, with D possibly matching TRBD2 (5 bases). CDR1 and CDR2 (germline): MNHEY, SVGAGI. V dropped 0 bases and J dropped 0 bases, with 25 bases sitting between them. This CDR3 spans 21 amino acids.

The chain carries TRBV25-1 and TRBJ1-1; D unclear. Germline CDR1 and CDR2: MGHDK and SYGVNS. Trimming shortened V by 3 bases and J by 0 bases, and 11 bases separated the two germline ends. This CDR3 is built from 15 residues. CDR3 DNA: TGTGCCAGCAGTGATGAGACACACATGAACACTGAAGCTTTCTTT. Its protein is CASSDETHMNTEAFF. Full variable domain (remainder filled in from reference TRBV25-1 and TRBJ1-1): EADIYQTPRYLVIGTGKKITLECSQTMGHDKMYWYQQDPGMELHLIHYSYGVNSTEKGDLSSESTVSRIRTEHFPLTLESARPSHTSQYLCASSDETHMNTEAFFGQGTRLTVV.

The V and J genes are TRBV6-4 and TRBJ2-3; D unclear. V lost 2 bases to trimming and J lost 2 bases, with 5 bases between them. CDR3 length: 13 residues. Germline lookup yields CDR1 MRHNA and CDR2 SNTAGT. The CDR3 spells CASSDKDTDTQYF. DNA for the CDR3: TGTGCCAGCAGTGACAAGGACACAGATACGCAGTATTTT.

V is TRBV7-9 and J is TRBJ2-5; 8 nucleotides line up with TRBD2. The ends lost 4 bases at V and 5 bases at J; junction bases unmatched: 6. Germline values: CDR1 SEHNR, CDR2 FQNEAQ (reference sequence). The CDR3 is 14 residues long. The CDR3 sequence: CASSSGGAEETQYF. The CDR3 coding sequence is TGTGCCAGCAGCTCGGGGGGGGCAGAGGAGACCCAGTACTTC.

The rearrangement uses TRBV6-2 or TRBV6-3 and TRBJ2-7, with 10 positions matching TRBD2. The CDR3 length is 15 residues. CDR1 is MNHEY and CDR2 is SVGEGT in the germline V gene. V lost 6 bases, J lost 3 bases, and 8 bases stayed unmatched. CDR3 DNA sequence: TGTGCCAGCAGCCACCGACTAGCGGGCCTCTACGAGCAGTACTTC. Its protein is CASSHRLAGLYEQYF.

This rearrangement joins TRBV7-9 to TRBJ2-1; TRBD2 agrees at 14 bases. The V segment lost 4 bases and the J segment 2 bases; nucleotides outside the gene matches: 7. The CDR3 has 18 residues. In germline, CDR1 is SEHNR, CDR2 FQNEAQ (reference sequence). The CDR3 spells CASSSGTSGGPTYNEQFF. The CDR3 DNA sequence: TGTGCCAGCAGCTCCGGGACTAGCGGGGGCCCTACCTACAATGAGCAGTTCTTC.

The J gene is TRBJ2-7, the V gene TRBV20-1, with unresolved D. Germline V gene data show CDR1 as DFQATT and CDR2 as SNEGSKA (reference sequence). This CDR3 has 11 amino acids. V lost 1 base, J lost 7 bases, and 8 bases lay in between. CDR3 in amino acids: CSARAEREQYF. For the CDR3, the DNA is TGCAGTGCTAGAGCAGAGAGGGAGCAGTACTTC.

V and J are TRBV7-6 and TRBJ2-1; 12 bases are a match to TRBD2. The V segment lost 6 bases and the J segment 7 bases; nucleotides outside the gene matches: 7. The CDR3 runs 15 residues. CDR1 SGHVS and CDR2 FNYEAQ come from the germline V gene. CDR3 amino acids: CASSLASGGANEQFF. CDR3 bases: TGTGCCAGCAGTCTGGCTAGCGGGGGGGCGAATGAGCAGTTCTTC.

The V gene is TRBV7-6, the J gene TRBJ2-1; D may be TRBD1 or TRBD2 (5 bases each). Trimming pared 1 base from V and 7 bases from J, leaving 23 bases between. This CDR3 region has 18 residues. Per germline, CDR1 SGHVS and CDR2 FNYEAQ. The CDR3 DNA reads TGTGCCAGCAGCTTAGGGGGGATGGGGGACGCGGGCCGGAATGAGCAGTTCTTC. It specifies CASSLGGMGDAGRNEQFF.

The chain joins TRBV27 to TRBJ2-3; D could derive from TRBD1 or TRBD2 (5 bases each). CDR3 length: 15 amino acids. Germline values: CDR1 MNHEY, CDR2 SMNVEV (reference sequence). V lost 4 bases and J lost 1, with 12 bases in between. The CDR3, as DNA: TGTGCCAGCAGTTCCCGAGGGGCTCGCACAGATACGCAGTATTTT. This translates into CASSSRGARTDTQYF.

The V and J genes are TRBV5-6 and TRBJ2-7, with D perhaps matching TRBD2 (5 bases). Between the trimmed V and J ends, which lost 4 bases and 1 base, there was a span of 9 bases. Germline V gene lookup returns CDR1 SGHDT and CDR2 YYEEEE. The CDR3 sequence is 13 residues long. CDR3 in DNA: TGTGCCAGCAGCCACAGCGGATCCTACGAGCAGTACTTC. Translation: CASSHSGSYEQYF.

The chain is built from TRBV6-2 or TRBV6-3 and TRBJ2-1, with D perhaps matching TRBD1 or TRBD2 (6 bases each). The V gene's germline CDR1 is MNHEY and CDR2 SVGEGT. V lost 6 bases, J lost 8 bases, and 11 bases lay in between. The CDR3 loop spans 12 amino acids. The CDR3 spells CASSHGGDEQFF. CDR3 nucleotides: TGTGCCAGCAGCCACGGGGGCGATGAGCAGTTCTTC.

This chain connects TRBV7-2 to TRBJ2-7; possibly TRBD1 for D (6 bases). The CDR3 length is 15 residues. Germline V gene sequence: CDR1 SGHTA, CDR2 FQGNSA. V was clipped by 1 base and J by 2 bases, with 12 bases between them. The DNA of the CDR3 is TGTGCCAGCAGCTTAGGGGGACACCTTACCTACGAGCAGTACTTC. Translation gives CASSLGGHLTYEQYF.

This chain links TRBV12-3 or TRBV12-4 with TRBJ2-2; D not resolved. The CDR3 is 14 residues long. V was clipped by 6 bases and J by 2 bases, with 10 bases between them. The chain's CDR3 is CASSSLENTGELFF. The CDR3 coding sequence is TGTGCCAGCAGCTCCCTGGAAAACACCGGGGAGCTGTTTTTT.

The V and J genes are TRBV27 and TRBJ2-7, with 9 bases aligning to TRBD2. There are 15 residues in the CDR3. Germline values: CDR1 MNHEY, CDR2 SMNVEV (reference sequence). Losses at the gene ends were 6 bases for V and 5 bases for J; bases not matched to a gene: 11. The CDR3 nucleotides read TGTGCCAGCAGCACCGGGACTAGCACCTACAACGAGCAGTACTTC. It specifies CASSTGTSTYNEQYF.